The clone carrying this T cell receptor (beta chain) was seen many times. What it recognizes is unknown. The data belong to a study of T cells in Graves' hyperthyroidism and ophthalmopathy. Study background: Prior to any treatment, at the point of initial diagnosis, peripheral blood was collected. General study points: In simple terms, a model built on 13 V-J features told ophthalmopathy apart from stable hyperthyroidism. Peripheral blood also featured most of the thyroid clonotypes expanded above 0.001.

Isolation of PBMCs was performed on around 9.8 ml fresh peripheral blood. RNA transcripts yielded amplified TCR beta CDR3 regions. The HTBI primer set drove a first-round RT-PCR of the TCR CDR3. TCRdb re-derived calls from the multiplex PCR reads in MiXCR, one entry per CDR3 protein. The sample contains hundreds of thousands of distinct CDR3 sequences, about a fifth of which appear only once. This CDR3 has 13 amino acids. V lost 11 bases and J lost 4, with 17 bases in between. Per germline, CDR1 MNHNS and CDR2 SASEGT. The receptor was isolated from a woman under 30 with Graves' hyperthyroidism. Sequencing was performed on blood. The rearrangement links TRBV6-1 to TRBJ1-2; D is perhaps TRBD1 (6 bases). The CDR3 spells CALSPRGSYGYTF. The CDR3, as DNA: TGTGCCCTCAGTCCCAGGGGATCCTATGGCTACACCTTC.